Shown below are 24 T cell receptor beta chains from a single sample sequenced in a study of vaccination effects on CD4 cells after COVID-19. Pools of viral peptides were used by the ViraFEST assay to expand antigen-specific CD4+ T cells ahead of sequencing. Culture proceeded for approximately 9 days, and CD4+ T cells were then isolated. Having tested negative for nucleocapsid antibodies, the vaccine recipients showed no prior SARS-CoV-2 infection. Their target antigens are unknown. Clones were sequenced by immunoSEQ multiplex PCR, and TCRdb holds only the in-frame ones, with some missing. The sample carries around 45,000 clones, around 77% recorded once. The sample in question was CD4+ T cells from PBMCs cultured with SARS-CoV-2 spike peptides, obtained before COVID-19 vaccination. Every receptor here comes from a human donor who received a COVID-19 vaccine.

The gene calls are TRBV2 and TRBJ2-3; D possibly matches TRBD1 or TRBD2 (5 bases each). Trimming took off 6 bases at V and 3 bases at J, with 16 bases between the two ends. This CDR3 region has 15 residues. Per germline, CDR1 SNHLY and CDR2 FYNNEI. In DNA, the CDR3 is TGTGCCAGCAGAGATTCCGGGACCTCAACAGATACGCAGTATTTT. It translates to CASRDSGTSTDTQYF.

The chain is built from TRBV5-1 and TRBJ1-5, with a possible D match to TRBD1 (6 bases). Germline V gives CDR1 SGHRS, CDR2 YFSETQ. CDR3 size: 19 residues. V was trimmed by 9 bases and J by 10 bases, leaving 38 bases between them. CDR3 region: CATWVTQGEVPFILSPQHF. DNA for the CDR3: TGCGCCACATGGGTCACACAGGGAGAGGTCCCATTTATATTATCTCCCCAGCATTTT. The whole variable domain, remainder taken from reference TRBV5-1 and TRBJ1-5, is KAGVTQTPRYLIKTRGQQVTLSCSPISGHRSVSWYQQTPGQGLQFLFEYFSETQRNKGNFPGRFSGRQFSNSRSEMNVSTLELGDSALYLCATWVTQGEVPFILSPQHFGDGTRLSIL.

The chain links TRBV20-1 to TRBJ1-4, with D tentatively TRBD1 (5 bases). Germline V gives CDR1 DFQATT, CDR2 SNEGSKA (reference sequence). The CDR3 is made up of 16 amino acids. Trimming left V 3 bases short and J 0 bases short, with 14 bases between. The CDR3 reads CSASAGGMSTNEKLFF. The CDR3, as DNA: TGCAGTGCTAGTGCGGGGGGAATGTCAACTAATGAAAAACTGTTTTTT.

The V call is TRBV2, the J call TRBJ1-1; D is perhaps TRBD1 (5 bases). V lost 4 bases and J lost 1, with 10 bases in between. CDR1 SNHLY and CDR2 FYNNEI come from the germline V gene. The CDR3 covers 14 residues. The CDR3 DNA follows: TGTGCCAGCAGTGGGGGACGAACGAACACTGAAGCTTTCTTT. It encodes CASSGGRTNTEAFF.

CDR3: CASSQTGGDTQTQYF. CDR3 nucleotides: TGCGCCAGCAGCCAGACAGGGGGCGATACGCAGACCCAGTACTTC. V gene TRBV5-1 combines with J gene TRBJ2-5; 10 bases are shared with TRBD1. This CDR3 comprises 15 residues. Trimming took 4 bases from V and 6 from J; bases not matched to a gene: 9. CDR1 is SGHRS, CDR2 YFSETQ, per germline. Looking up the rest from reference TRBV5-1 and TRBJ2-5 gives the full variable domain: KAGVTQTPRYLIKTRGQQVTLSCSPISGHRSVSWYQQTPGQGLQFLFEYFSETQRNKGNFPGRFSGRQFSNSRSEMNVSTLELGDSALYLCASSQTGGDTQTQYFGPGTRLLVL.

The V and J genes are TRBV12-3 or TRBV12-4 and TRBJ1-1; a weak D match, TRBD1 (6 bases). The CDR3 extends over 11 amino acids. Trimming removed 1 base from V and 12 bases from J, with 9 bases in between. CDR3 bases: TGTGCCAGCAGTTTAGGGACAGTACCTTTCTTT. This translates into CASSLGTVPFF.

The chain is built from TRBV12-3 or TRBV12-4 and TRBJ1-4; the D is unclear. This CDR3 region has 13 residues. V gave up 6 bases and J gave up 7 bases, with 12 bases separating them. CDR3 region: CASSSTEFEKLFF. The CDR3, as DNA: TGTGCCAGCAGCTCGACGGAATTTGAAAAACTGTTTTTT.

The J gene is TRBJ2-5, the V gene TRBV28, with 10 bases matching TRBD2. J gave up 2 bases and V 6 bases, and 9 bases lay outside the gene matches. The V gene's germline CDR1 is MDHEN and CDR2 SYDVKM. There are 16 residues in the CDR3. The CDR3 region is CASSSSGGSRQETQYF. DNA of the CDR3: TGTGCCAGCAGCAGTAGCGGGGGGTCGCGGCAAGAGACCCAGTACTTC.

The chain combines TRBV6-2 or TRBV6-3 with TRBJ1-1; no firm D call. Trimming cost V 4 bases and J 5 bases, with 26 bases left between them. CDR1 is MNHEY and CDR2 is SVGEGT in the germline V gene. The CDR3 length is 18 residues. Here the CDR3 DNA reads TGTGCCAGCAGTTTGAGGCACGGGGTAATTATGGCCCGGACTGAAGCTTTCTTT. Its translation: CASSLRHGVIMARTEAFF.

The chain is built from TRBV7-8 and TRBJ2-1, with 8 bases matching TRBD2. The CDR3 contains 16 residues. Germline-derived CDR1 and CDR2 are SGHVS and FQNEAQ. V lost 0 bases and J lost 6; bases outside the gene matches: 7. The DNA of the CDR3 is TGTGCCAGCAGCTTAGCGCGTGGGACTAGTGTCAATGAGCAGTTCTTC. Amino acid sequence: CASSLARGTSVNEQFF.

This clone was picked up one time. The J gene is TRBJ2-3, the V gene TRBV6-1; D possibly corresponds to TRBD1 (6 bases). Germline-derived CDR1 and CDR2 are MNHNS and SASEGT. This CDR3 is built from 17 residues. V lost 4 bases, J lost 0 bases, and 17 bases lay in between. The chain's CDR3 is CASSAGVTLPSTDTQYF. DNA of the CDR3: TGTGCCAGCAGTGCAGGGGTGACGCTACCTAGCACAGATACGCAGTATTTT.

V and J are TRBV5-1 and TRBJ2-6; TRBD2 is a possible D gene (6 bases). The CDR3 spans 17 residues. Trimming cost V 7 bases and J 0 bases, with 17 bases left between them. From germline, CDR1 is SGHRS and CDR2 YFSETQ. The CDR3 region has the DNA TGCGCCAGCGAGACGGGACTGGGGATCTCTGGGGCCAACGTCCTGACTTTC. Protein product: CASETGLGISGANVLTF. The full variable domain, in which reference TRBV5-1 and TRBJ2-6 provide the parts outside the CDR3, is KAGVTQTPRYLIKTRGQQVTLSCSPISGHRSVSWYQQTPGQGLQFLFEYFSETQRNKGNFPGRFSGRQFSNSRSEMNVSTLELGDSALYLCASETGLGISGANVLTFGAGSRLTVL.

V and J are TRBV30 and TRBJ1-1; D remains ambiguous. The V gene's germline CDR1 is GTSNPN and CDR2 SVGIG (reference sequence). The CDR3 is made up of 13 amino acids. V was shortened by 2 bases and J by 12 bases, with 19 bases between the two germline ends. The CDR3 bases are TGTGCCTGGAGTATTAAAAGCTATGGGGAAACTTTCTTT. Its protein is CAWSIKSYGETFF.

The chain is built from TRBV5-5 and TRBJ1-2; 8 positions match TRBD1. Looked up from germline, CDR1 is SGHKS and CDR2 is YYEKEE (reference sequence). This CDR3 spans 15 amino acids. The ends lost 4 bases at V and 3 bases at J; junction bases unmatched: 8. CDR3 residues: CASSASTGGDYGYTF. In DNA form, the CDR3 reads TGTGCCAGCAGCGCATCCACAGGGGGGGACTATGGCTACACCTTC. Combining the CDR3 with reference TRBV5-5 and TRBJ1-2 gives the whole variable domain DAGVTQSPTHLIKTRGQQVTLRCSPISGHKSVSWYQQVLGQGPQFIFQYYEKEERGRGNFPDRFSARQFPNYSSELNVNALLLGDSALYLCASSASTGGDYGYTFGSGTRLTVV.

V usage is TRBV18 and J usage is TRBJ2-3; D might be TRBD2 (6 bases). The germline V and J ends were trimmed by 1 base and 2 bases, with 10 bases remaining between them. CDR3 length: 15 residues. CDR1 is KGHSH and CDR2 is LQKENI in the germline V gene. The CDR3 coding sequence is TGTGCCAGCTCACCACGGGGGGACTTCACAGATACGCAGTATTTT. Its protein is CASSPRGDFTDTQYF.

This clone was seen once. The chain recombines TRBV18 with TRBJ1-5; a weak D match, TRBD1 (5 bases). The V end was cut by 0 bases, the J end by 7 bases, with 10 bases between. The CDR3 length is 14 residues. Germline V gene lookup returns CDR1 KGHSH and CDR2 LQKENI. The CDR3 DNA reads TGTGCCAGCTCACCACCGGGAGGGGAACAGCCCCAGCATTTT. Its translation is CASSPPGGEQPQHF.

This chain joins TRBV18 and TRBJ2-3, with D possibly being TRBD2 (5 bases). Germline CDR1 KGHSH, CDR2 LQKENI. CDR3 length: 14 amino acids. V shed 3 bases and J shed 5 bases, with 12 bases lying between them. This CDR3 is CASSPLDGGDTQYF. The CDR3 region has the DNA TGTGCCAGCTCACCCTTGGACGGAGGAGATACGCAGTATTTT.

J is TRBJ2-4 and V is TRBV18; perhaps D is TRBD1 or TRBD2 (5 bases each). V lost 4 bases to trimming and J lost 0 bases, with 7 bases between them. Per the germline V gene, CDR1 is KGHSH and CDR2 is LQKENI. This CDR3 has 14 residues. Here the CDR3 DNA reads TGTGCCAGCTCACGGGGGTTAGCCAAAAACATTCAGTACTTC. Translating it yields CASSRGLAKNIQYF.

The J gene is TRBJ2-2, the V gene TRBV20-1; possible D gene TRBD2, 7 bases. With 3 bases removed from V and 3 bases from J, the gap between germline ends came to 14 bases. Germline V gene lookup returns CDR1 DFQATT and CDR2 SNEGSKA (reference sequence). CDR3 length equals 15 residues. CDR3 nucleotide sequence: TGCAGTGCTAGTGGGGGGGGCTTGTACACCGGGGAGCTGTTTTTT. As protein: CSASGGGLYTGELFF.

CDR3 region: CASSLGGMNTEAFF. As DNA, the CDR3 is TGCGCCAGCAGCTTGGGGGGTATGAACACTGAAGCTTTCTTT. The rearrangement links TRBV5-1 to TRBJ1-1; D unresolved. Looked up from germline, CDR1 is SGHRS and CDR2 is YFSETQ. The CDR3 has 14 amino acids. V was trimmed by 0 bases and J by 0 bases, leaving 6 bases between them.

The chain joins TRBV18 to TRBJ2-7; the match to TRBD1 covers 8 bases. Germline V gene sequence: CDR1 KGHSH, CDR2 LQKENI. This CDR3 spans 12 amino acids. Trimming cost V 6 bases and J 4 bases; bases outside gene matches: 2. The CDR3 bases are TGTGCCAGCTCCGACAGGGGATACGAGCAGTACGTC. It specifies CASSDRGYEQYV.

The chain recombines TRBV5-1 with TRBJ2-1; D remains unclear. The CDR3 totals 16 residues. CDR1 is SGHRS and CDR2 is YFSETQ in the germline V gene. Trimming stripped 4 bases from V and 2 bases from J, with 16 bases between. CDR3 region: CASSPDRRPPYNEQFF. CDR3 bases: TGCGCCAGCAGCCCGGACCGCCGGCCCCCCTACAATGAGCAGTTCTTC.

The CDR3 here is CASSLPGSTGELFF. The CDR3 bases are TGCGCCAGCAGCTTACCCGGGAGCACCGGGGAGCTGTTTTTT. This rearrangement joins TRBV5-1 to TRBJ2-2, with D perhaps matching TRBD2 (6 bases). V gave up 2 bases and J gave up 4 bases, with 9 bases separating them. CDR1 and CDR2 from the germline V gene are SGHRS and YFSETQ. CDR3 length: 14 residues.

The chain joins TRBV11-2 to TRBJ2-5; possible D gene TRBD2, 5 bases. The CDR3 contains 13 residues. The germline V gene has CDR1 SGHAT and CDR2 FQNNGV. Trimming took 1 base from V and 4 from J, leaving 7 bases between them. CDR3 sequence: CASSLGTRETQYF. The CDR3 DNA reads TGTGCCAGCAGCTTAGGAACTAGAGAGACCCAGTACTTC.